One and the same sample provided the 5 T cell receptor beta chains below, sequenced in a study of T cells after yellow fever vaccination. One entry per CDR3 protein, called by TCRdb with MiXCR from the 5' RACE reads. The sample lists 500,000 to 650,000 distinct CDR3 sequences; 12% were seen once. Material: PBMCs, obtained on the day of the yellow fever booster vaccination. These receptor sequences come from a man aged 30 to 39 who received the YFV17D yellow fever vaccine.

This clonotype came up a few times. The V call is TRBV5-1, the J call TRBJ1-6, with D perhaps TRBD1 (5 bases). Germline V gives CDR1 SGHRS, CDR2 YFSETQ. V was cut by 2 bases and J by 9 bases, with 12 bases left in between. CDR3 size: 14 residues. Written as DNA, the CDR3 is TGCGCCAGCAGCTTCCGTCAGGGTGGTTCACCCCTCCACTTT. Its protein product is CASSFRQGGSPLHF.

This chain uses TRBV19 with TRBJ2-7; 7 bases agree with TRBD1. CDR1 is LNHDA and CDR2 is SQIVND in the germline V gene (reference sequence). This CDR3 comprises 14 residues. The trim removed 5 bases at V and 9 bases at J, leaving 13 bases unmatched. The CDR3 DNA sequence: TGTGCCAGTAGTTCGATCGACAGGGTGTTGTCGCAGTACTTC. Translation: CASSSIDRVLSQYF.

This clonotype came up a few times. The V gene is TRBV20-1, the J gene TRBJ2-1, with 10 bases lining up with TRBD2. Trimming removed 6 bases from V and 2 bases from J; junction bases left unmatched: 4. CDR3 length equals 14 residues. The germline CDR1 and CDR2 sequences are DFQATT and SNEGSKA (reference sequence). CDR3 sequence (DNA): TGCAGTGCAACCGGGACTAGCGCCTACAATGAGCAGTTCTTC. It encodes CSATGTSAYNEQFF.

The V call is TRBV10-1, the J call TRBJ2-1; no reliable D call. V lost 4 bases and J lost 4, with 11 bases in between. Germline V lookup: CDR1 WNHNN, CDR2 SYGVQD (reference sequence). The CDR3 consists of 14 residues. The CDR3 loop is CASSARTNYNEQFF. CDR3 nucleotides: TGCGCCAGCAGTGCGCGGACCAATTACAATGAGCAGTTCTTC.

The V gene is TRBV28, the J gene TRBJ1-5; no clear D gene. V was shortened by 6 bases and J by 7 bases, with 10 bases between the two germline ends. Germline V lookup: CDR1 MDHEN, CDR2 SYDVKM. This CDR3 contains 12 residues. CDR3 loop: CASRDNPQPQHF. CDR3 coding DNA: TGTGCCAGCAGAGATAATCCCCAGCCCCAGCATTTT.